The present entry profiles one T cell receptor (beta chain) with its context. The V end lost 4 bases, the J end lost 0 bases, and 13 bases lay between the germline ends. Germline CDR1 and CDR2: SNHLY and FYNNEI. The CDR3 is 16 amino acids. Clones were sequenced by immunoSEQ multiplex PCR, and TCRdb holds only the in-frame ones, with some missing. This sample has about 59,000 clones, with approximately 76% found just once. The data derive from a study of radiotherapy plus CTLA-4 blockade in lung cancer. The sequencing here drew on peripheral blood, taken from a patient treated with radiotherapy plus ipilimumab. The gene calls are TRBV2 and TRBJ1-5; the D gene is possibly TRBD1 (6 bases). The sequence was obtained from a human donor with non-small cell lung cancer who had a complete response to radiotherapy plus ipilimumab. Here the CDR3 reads CASSGGQTLSNQPQHF. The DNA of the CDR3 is TGTGCCAGCAGTGGGGGGCAGACACTTAGCAATCAGCCCCAGCATTTT. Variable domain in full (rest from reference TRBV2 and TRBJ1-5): EPEVTQTPSHQVTQMGQEVILRCVPISNHLYFYWYRQILGQKVEFLVSFYNNEISEKSEIFDDQFSVERPDGSNFTLKIRSTKLEDSAMYFCASSGGQTLSNQPQHFGDGTRLSIL.